The following is a T cell receptor (beta chain) sequence with its context. As yet, its antigen is unknown. One end of the junction does not line up with germline, which may come from a read error. TCR beta libraries were prepared from cDNA with unique molecular identifiers. MiXCR, applied by TCRdb to the PCR reads, yields one record per CDR3 protein. The sample carries approximately 660,000 distinct CDR3 sequences, around 60% recorded once. The CDR3 is 12 amino acids. From germline, CDR1 is SQVTM and CDR2 ANQGSEA. These data belong to a study of post-analysis software for immune sequencing data. Study overall: There were relapsing-remitting, secondary progressive and progressive-relapsing multiple sclerosis among the disease courses included. The study, taken as a whole, reports: F measure showed strong co-clustering of same-batch samples. Diversity measured as normalized Chao1 was significantly lower in multiple sclerosis patients than in controls. The study found TRBV5-6, TRBV5-1 and TRBV20-1 among several TRBV segments more frequent in patients than controls.

The chain carries TRBV29-1 and TRBJ2-3; 7 bases fit TRBD1. Material for sequencing was blood. The receptor was derived from a girl aged 2-9 years with multiple sclerosis. The CDR3 sequence: CSVSEGTDTRYF. The CDR3 DNA follows: TGCAGCGTTTCCGAGGGGACAGATACGCGGTATTTT.